The source of this TCR beta chain is a study of blood T cell repertoires in COVID-19. Per the germline V gene, CDR1 is SGHDT and CDR2 is YYEEEE. The V and J ends lost 2 bases and 2 bases respectively, with 8 bases between them. There are 14 residues in the CDR3. Sequencing used immunoSEQ multiplex PCR; TCRdb keeps in-frame clones, though not all of them. The table lists some 150,000 clones, around four fifths of them singletons. Cohort allocation depended upon clinical history that participants reported. This clonotype originated in a woman in her forties who had recovered from COVID-19. The sequenced material came from PBMCs or T cells enriched from blood (not recorded which). The chain links TRBV5-6 to TRBJ2-4, with D maybe TRBD1 (6 bases). This chain's CDR3 is CASSLQGPKNIQYF. Here the CDR3 DNA reads TGTGCCAGCAGCTTACAGGGTCCCAAAAACATTCAGTACTTC. Together with reference TRBV5-6 and TRBJ2-4, the CDR3 gives the full variable domain: DAGVTQSPTHLIKTRGQQVTLRCSPKSGHDTVSWYQQALGQGPQFIFQYYEEEERQRGNFPDRFSGHQFPNYSSELNVNALLLGDSALYLCASSLQGPKNIQYFGAGTRLSVL.